Shown below are 21 T cell receptor beta chains from a single sample sequenced in a study of blood T cell repertoires in COVID-19. The method was immunoSEQ multiplex PCR; TCRdb's version includes in-frame clones alone and lacks a portion of them. The data contain fewer than 25,000 clones, around nine tenths of them singletons. Sequenced input: peripheral blood. The receptors were sampled from a man aged 50-59 years with active COVID-19.

The chain joins TRBV6-6 to TRBJ2-2; 9 bases map to TRBD2. From germline, CDR1 is MNHNY and CDR2 SVGAGI (reference sequence). The CDR3 is made up of 18 amino acids. V lost 5 bases and J lost 8; bases outside the gene matches: 18. CDR3 in DNA: TGTGCCAGCAGTCAACTATCCGGGACTAGCTTGGTAGGAGGGGAGCTGTTTTTT. It codes for CASSQLSGTSLVGGELFF.

The CDR3 region has the DNA TGTGCCAGCAGTCGAACCGGGACAGGGGGCACCGGGGAGCTGTTTTTT. Its protein is CASSRTGTGGTGELFF. This sequence joins TRBV27 and TRBJ2-2; 11 bases map to TRBD1. Germline values: CDR1 MNHEY, CDR2 SMNVEV (reference sequence). CDR3 length: 16 residues. V was pared by 5 bases and J by 4 bases, with 6 bases of the junction left unmatched.

The gene calls are TRBV11-3 and TRBJ1-4; maybe TRBD1 (5 bases). CDR1 SGHNT and CDR2 YENEEA come from the germline V gene. The CDR3 has 14 amino acids. The V and J ends lost 8 bases and 0 bases respectively, with 10 bases between them. The CDR3: CASGAVSTNEKLFF. CDR3 nucleotide sequence: TGTGCCAGCGGGGCGGTGTCAACTAATGAAAAACTGTTTTTT. The complete variable domain, with remaining parts taken from reference TRBV11-3 and TRBJ1-4, reads EAGVVQSPRYKIIEKKQPVAFWCNPISGHNTLYWYLQNLGQGPELLIRYENEEAVDDSQLPKDRFSAERLKGVDSTLKIQPAELGDSAVYLCASGAVSTNEKLFFGSGTQLSVL.

The rearrangement joins TRBV7-9 to TRBJ1-1; 9 nucleotides match TRBD1. Germline CDR1 reads SEHNR; CDR2 reads FQNEAQ (reference sequence). There are 14 residues in the CDR3. Trimming took 5 bases from V and 5 from J; bases not matched to a gene: 6. CDR3: CASSTQGARTEAFF. As DNA, the CDR3 is TGTGCCAGCAGCACACAGGGGGCGCGAACTGAAGCTTTCTTT. Using reference TRBV7-9 and TRBJ1-1 for the parts outside the CDR3, the full variable domain is DTGVSQNPRHKITKRGQNVTFRCDPISEHNRLYWYRQTLGQGPEFLTYFQNEAQLEKSRLLSDRFSAERPKGSFSTLEIQRTEQGDSAMYLCASSTQGARTEAFFGQGTRLTVV.

The rearrangement links TRBV7-2 to TRBJ1-5, with D unclear. V lost 1 base and J 4 bases, leaving 8 bases between the germline ends. CDR3 length: 14 residues. From germline, CDR1 is SGHTA and CDR2 FQGNSA. The CDR3 DNA reads TGTGCCAGCAGCTTAGTCGGAGGGAATCAGCCCCAGCATTTT. Its translation is CASSLVGGNQPQHF.

The chain is built from TRBV7-9 and TRBJ1-2; D call uncertain. The CDR3 runs to 16 residues. Germline V CDR1 and CDR2: SEHNR, FQNEAQ (reference sequence). V was cut by 2 bases and J by 3 bases, with 16 bases left in between. The CDR3 sequence: CASSLRRRTGDYGYTF. The CDR3 nucleotides read TGTGCCAGCAGCTTACGCAGACGGACGGGAGACTATGGCTACACCTTC.

The rearrangement links TRBV6-4 to TRBJ2-2; 14 nucleotides align to TRBD2. Unmatched junction bases numbered 2, after V lost 4 bases and J lost 4 bases. The germline V gene encodes CDR1 MRHNA and CDR2 SNTAGT. CDR3 size: 16 residues. The CDR3 coding sequence is TGTGCCAGCAGTGTTGGGACTAGCGGGGGCACCGGGGAGCTGTTTTTT. Residues: CASSVGTSGGTGELFF.

This rearrangement joins TRBV18 to TRBJ1-2; TRBD1 is a possible D gene (6 bases). This CDR3 spans 14 amino acids. The V end was cut by 1 base, the J end by 3 bases, with 9 bases between. The germline V gene has CDR1 KGHSH and CDR2 LQKENI. The CDR3: CASSPQDSYYGYTF. Written as DNA, the CDR3 is TGTGCCAGCTCACCACAGGACAGCTACTATGGCTACACCTTC.

This CDR3 reads CASSYRRDRVNYGYTF. For the CDR3, the DNA is TGTGCCAGCAGCTATAGAAGGGACAGGGTCAACTATGGCTACACCTTC. This chain connects TRBV7-2 to TRBJ1-2; TRBD1 matches 9 bases. Germline V gene lookup returns CDR1 SGHTA and CDR2 FQGNSA. The CDR3 runs 16 residues. Trimming at V came to 4 bases and at J to 2 bases, leaving 8 bases not matched to a gene.

The rearrangement joins TRBV28 to TRBJ2-1; TRBD1 might be the D (6 bases). The CDR3 spans 15 residues. Germline V gives CDR1 MDHEN, CDR2 SYDVKM. Deletions cut 3 bases from V and 9 bases from J, with 18 bases between. CDR3 loop: CASSLSLGGMGEQFF. The CDR3 nucleotides are TGTGCCAGCAGTTTGTCTTTAGGGGGAATGGGTGAGCAGTTCTTC.

The chain uses TRBV27 and TRBJ2-7; no reliable D call. V lost 2 bases and J lost 3, with 8 bases in between. The CDR3 covers 13 residues. Germline V gene sequence: CDR1 MNHEY, CDR2 SMNVEV (reference sequence). The CDR3 coding sequence is TGTGCCAGCAGTTTAGGGCAGAACTACGAGCAGTACTTC. Amino acids: CASSLGQNYEQYF.

This chain uses TRBV21-1 with TRBJ1-5; the table's D call, TRBD1, has no DNA check behind it. TRBV21-1 constitutes a pseudogene. The CDR3 sequence is 16 residues long. In DNA, the CDR3 is TGTGCCAGCAGCCGCCTTATCCAGGGGTTAGTGCAGCCCCAGCATTTT. Translation gives CASSRLIQGLVQPQHF.

V and J are TRBV7-3 and TRBJ2-7; 13 positions agree with TRBD2. V lost 3 bases, J lost 4 bases, and 6 bases stayed unmatched. The length of the CDR3 is 16 residues. The germline CDR1 and CDR2 sequences are SGHTA and FQGTGA. The CDR3 sequence: CASSFTTSGRNYEQYF. DNA for the CDR3: TGTGCCAGCAGCTTCACGACTAGCGGGAGGAATTACGAGCAGTACTTC.

The chain has TRBV9 and TRBJ2-5; D possibly corresponds to TRBD2 (6 bases). The CDR3 has 14 residues. From germline, CDR1 is SGDLS and CDR2 YYNGEE. The V end was cut by 3 bases, the J end by 7 bases, with 16 bases between. In DNA, the CDR3 is TGTGCCAGCAGCGCAGCGGCCCAGGGAGGGACCCAGTACTTC. Its translation: CASSAAAQGGTQYF.

The V gene is TRBV19, the J gene TRBJ2-7; 13 bases map to TRBD2. The germline V gene has CDR1 LNHDA and CDR2 SQIVND (reference sequence). The CDR3 runs to 16 residues. Germline trimming cut 9 bases from V and 2 bases from J; bases unmatched to any gene: 10. DNA for the CDR3: TGTGCCAGGGGGACTAGCGGGACCGTAGGAACCTACGAGCAGTACTTC. The encoded protein is CARGTSGTVGTYEQYF. Filled out from reference TRBV19 and TRBJ2-7, the complete variable domain reads DGGITQSPKYLFRKEGQNVTLSCEQNLNHDAMYWYRQDPGQGLRLIYYSQIVNDFQKGDIAEGYSVSREKKESFPLTVTSAQKNPTAFYLCARGTSGTVGTYEQYFGPGTRLTVT.

This chain links TRBV10-3 with TRBJ1-1; 8 positions match TRBD1. Trimming took 7 bases from V and 3 from J; bases not matched to a gene: 4. Germline assignment: CDR1 ENHRY and CDR2 SYGVKD. The CDR3 extends over 13 amino acids. The CDR3 coding sequence is TGTGCCATCACTGACAGGGGAGACACTGAAGCTTTCTTT. It translates to CAITDRGDTEAFF.

Only one count was recorded for this clone. The rearrangement joins TRBV7-2 to TRBJ1-2; D unresolved. Trimming removed 5 bases from V and 2 bases from J, with 15 bases in between. Germline V gives CDR1 SGHTA, CDR2 FQGNSA. The CDR3 contains 15 residues. The CDR3 DNA reads as TGTGCCAGCAGCCCTGACCCAGGCGTAAACTATGGCTACACCTTC. It yields the protein CASSPDPGVNYGYTF.

The genes are TRBV4-3 and TRBJ2-1; TRBD2 agrees at 8 bases. The ends lost 0 bases at V and 6 bases at J; junction bases unmatched: 10. Per the germline V gene, CDR1 is LGHNA and CDR2 is YSLEER. CDR3 length: 17 amino acids. The CDR3 protein is CASSQERTGGFGNEQFF. CDR3 DNA: TGCGCCAGCAGCCAAGAACGAACGGGAGGGTTCGGCAATGAGCAGTTCTTC.

The V call is TRBV11-2, the J call TRBJ2-1, with D perhaps matching TRBD2 (6 bases). CDR1 is SGHAT, CDR2 FQNNGV, per germline. This CDR3 has 14 amino acids. The V end lost 8 bases, the J end lost 4 bases, and 15 bases lay between the germline ends. This CDR3 is CASGPGGSYNEQFF. CDR3 nucleotides: TGTGCCAGCGGCCCTGGGGGGAGTTACAATGAGCAGTTCTTC.

The V gene is TRBV7-3, the J gene TRBJ2-1, with 14 bases identical to TRBD2. V gave up 5 bases and J gave up 9 bases; unmatched junction bases: 12. This CDR3 spans 17 amino acids. Looked up from germline, CDR1 is SGHTA and CDR2 is FQGTGA. In DNA, the CDR3 is TGTGCCAGCAGCAGGCCGGGACTAGCGGGGGCCGCGGGTGAGCAGTTCTTC. Translating it yields CASSRPGLAGAAGEQFF. The entire variable domain, with the rest obtained from reference TRBV7-3 and TRBJ2-1, is as follows: GAGVSQTPSNKVTEKGKYVELRCDPISGHTALYWYRQSLGQGPEFLIYFQGTGAADDSGLPNDRFFAVRPEGSVSTLKIQRTERGDSAVYLCASSRPGLAGAAGEQFFGPGTRLTVL.

CDR3 DNA sequence: TGTGCCAGCAGTGACGGGACAGGGGGCAATGAGCAGTTCTTC. Its protein is CASSDGTGGNEQFF. The chain has TRBV6-4 and TRBJ2-1; 11 nucleotides match TRBD1. CDR1 and CDR2 (germline): MRHNA, SNTAGT. The CDR3 has 14 amino acids. Trimming took 2 bases from V and 6 from J; bases not matched to a gene: 0.